This T cell receptor beta chain was sequenced during a study of blood T cell repertoires in COVID-19. Study overall: Spain, Italy and the United States supplied samples that represented acute and convalescent COVID-19. T cells, B-cell-depleted T cells, or PBMCs provided the cDNA or gDNA that served as material.

Original methodology: From reference gene primer amplification, estimates of nucleated cell counts were derived. The data were produced by immunoSEQ multiplex PCR, yet TCRdb's version contains in-frame clones alone and is incomplete. V, J and clone size reflect that table, while D and trimming were determined from the DNA. The sample lists around 130,000 clones; more than 80% were seen once. This clone was counted a single time. This TCR came from a woman in her fifties or sixties with acute or convalescent COVID-19. The sample comprised peripheral blood.

The CDR3 DNA is TGTGCCAGCAGTTACGCGACAGGGGTTACCGGGGAGCTGTTTTTT. Amino acids: CASSYATGVTGELFF. V is TRBV6-5 and J is TRBJ2-2; 8 nucleotides match TRBD1. Germline CDR1 reads MNHEY; CDR2 reads SVGAGI. With V trimmed by 2 bases and J by 5 bases, 4 bases remained unmatched. The CDR3 sequence is 15 residues long.